The 27 T cell receptor beta chains presented below share a single source sample, sequenced in a study of T cells after yellow fever vaccination. TCRdb fed the 5' RACE reads into MiXCR, producing one record per CDR3 protein. There are under 550,000 distinct CDR3 sequences in the sample; 21% occur only once, and 16% lies in the top ten. The source was PBMCs, collected about 21 days after the first yellow fever vaccination. Receptor source: a man aged 18 to 35 who received the YFV17D yellow fever vaccine.

This clonotype was seen a few times. The chain combines TRBV12-3 or TRBV12-4 with TRBJ2-7; 8 bases fit TRBD1. CDR3 length: 16 amino acids. The V gene end was trimmed by 7 bases and the J gene end by 1 base; junction bases not matched to a gene: 12. CDR3 sequence (DNA): TGTGCCAGCACCTCCCAGGGGGCGGAATTTTCCTACGAGCAGTACTTC. Translation gives CASTSQGAEFSYEQYF.

V gene TRBV4-1 combines with J gene TRBJ2-6; unclear D gene. This CDR3 is 15 amino acids long. CDR1 MGHRA and CDR2 YSYEKL come from the germline V gene. The V and J ends lost 4 bases and 0 bases respectively, with 7 bases between them. CDR3 in DNA: TGCGCCAGCAGCCCCTTGAGCTCTGGGGCCAACGTCCTGACTTTC. Residues: CASSPLSSGANVLTF.

This clonotype was seen more than once but under ten times. V gene TRBV2 combines with J gene TRBJ1-1, with 8 bases lining up with TRBD1. The length of the CDR3 is 14 residues. V was clipped by 7 bases and J by 5 bases; unmatched bases: 9. Germline V gene lookup returns CDR1 SNHLY and CDR2 FYNNEI. DNA for the CDR3: TGTGCCAGCATGCCCGCAGGGGGCTGGACTGAAGCTTTCTTT. Its protein is CASMPAGGWTEAFF.

The chain carries TRBV7-2 and TRBJ2-3; 9 nucleotides align to TRBD1. V dropped 4 bases and J dropped 4; count of bases not matched to a gene: 6. Germline V gene sequence: CDR1 SGHTA, CDR2 FQGNSA. The CDR3 covers 15 residues. The CDR3 bases are TGTGCCAGCAGCTCGCGACAGGGGGGGGCAGATACGCAGTATTTT. This gives the protein CASSSRQGGADTQYF.

The chain combines TRBV24-1 with TRBJ2-5, with 8 bases that match TRBD1. CDR1 KGHDR and CDR2 SFDVKD come from the germline V gene. The J segment lost 2 bases and the V segment lost 4 bases, leaving 5 bases of the junction unmatched. The CDR3 runs 15 residues. In DNA, the CDR3 is TGTGCCACCAGTGACCTGGGGACAGGTCAAGAGACCCAGTACTTC. Its protein is CATSDLGTGQETQYF.

This clonotype was counted between two and nine times. DNA for the CDR3: TGTGCCAGCAGCTTAGGGCGGCCCCCTGACTATGGCTACACCTTC. Residues: CASSLGRPPDYGYTF. The genes are TRBV7-2 and TRBJ1-2; no firm D call. Germline-derived CDR1 and CDR2 are SGHTA and FQGNSA. The V and J ends lost 1 base and 3 bases respectively, with 12 bases between them. The CDR3 spans 15 residues.

This clonotype has a single count. The rearrangement uses TRBV28 and TRBJ1-5, with D possibly TRBD1 on 6 matching bases. CDR1 is MDHEN, CDR2 SYDVKM, per germline. The CDR3 extends over 15 amino acids. The V and J ends lost 1 base and 1 base respectively, with 8 bases between them. The CDR3 spells CASSLLRGSNQPQHF. CDR3 in DNA: TGTGCCAGCAGTTTATTGAGGGGGAGCAATCAGCCCCAGCATTTT.

The chain is built from TRBV5-6 and TRBJ2-2, with D possibly matching TRBD2 (6 bases). The CDR3 extends over 16 amino acids. V was clipped by 2 bases and J by 1 base, with 12 bases between them. The germline V gene encodes CDR1 SGHDT and CDR2 YYEEEE. CDR3 residues: CASSLLASLNTGELFF. As DNA, the CDR3 is TGTGCCAGCAGCTTACTAGCCTCGCTGAACACCGGGGAGCTGTTTTTT.

This clonotype was seen at least ten times. V usage is TRBV25-1 and J usage is TRBJ1-3; 9 bases agree with TRBD1. The germline CDR1 and CDR2 sequences are MGHDK and SYGVNS. V shed 4 bases and J 2 bases; nucleotides not matched to a gene: 3. This CDR3 has 15 amino acids. CDR3 in amino acids: CASSGRDRAGNTIYF. In DNA form, the CDR3 reads TGTGCCAGCAGTGGCCGGGACAGGGCTGGAAACACCATATATTTT. Full variable domain (outside the CDR3, taken from reference TRBV25-1 and TRBJ1-3): EADIYQTPRYLVIGTGKKITLECSQTMGHDKMYWYQQDPGMELHLIHYSYGVNSTEKGDLSSESTVSRIRTEHFPLTLESARPSHTSQYLCASSGRDRAGNTIYFGEGSWLTVV.

This clonotype turned up a few times. V gene TRBV20-1 combines with J gene TRBJ1-5, with 7 bases fitting TRBD1. Germline CDR1 and CDR2: DFQATT and SNEGSKA (reference sequence). V shed 3 bases, J shed 11 bases, and the junction held 19 bases outside the gene matches. The CDR3 spans 16 residues. In DNA form, the CDR3 reads TGCAGTGCTAGTAGCGCGGGGGACAGTCATCAAAGGACCCAGCATTTT. This translates into CSASSAGDSHQRTQHF.

CDR3: CASSLWGGGSYNEQFF. CDR3 DNA: TGTGCCAGCAGCTTATGGGGCGGGGGCTCCTACAATGAGCAGTTCTTC. The genes are TRBV7-8 and TRBJ2-1; 7 positions match TRBD2. Unmatched junction bases numbered 4, after V lost 2 bases and J lost 0 bases. Looked up from germline, CDR1 is SGHVS and CDR2 is FQNEAQ. This CDR3 region has 16 residues.

This clonotype was counted only a few times. The chain joins TRBV6-1 to TRBJ2-2, with 9 bases aligning to TRBD1. CDR1 is MNHNS and CDR2 is SASEGT in the germline V gene. Trimming cost V 6 bases and J 3 bases; bases outside gene matches: 8. CDR3 length: 16 residues. This chain's CDR3 is CASRDNRGRDTGELFF. Written as DNA, the CDR3 is TGTGCCAGCAGGGATAACAGGGGGCGCGACACCGGGGAGCTGTTTTTT.

Here the CDR3 reads CASSEVRNQPQHF. The DNA for the CDR3 is TGTGCCAGCAGTGAAGTAAGAAATCAGCCCCAGCATTTT. The chain couples TRBV2 to TRBJ1-5; D uncertain. The CDR3 has 13 residues. The germline V gene has CDR1 SNHLY and CDR2 FYNNEI. V lost 1 base and J 4 bases, leaving 5 bases between the germline ends. Looking up the rest from reference TRBV2 and TRBJ1-5 gives the full variable domain: EPEVTQTPSHQVTQMGQEVILRCVPISNHLYFYWYRQILGQKVEFLVSFYNNEISEKSEIFDDQFSVERPDGSNFTLKIRSTKLEDSAMYFCASSEVRNQPQHFGDGTRLSIL.

This chain connects TRBV6-2 or TRBV6-3 to TRBJ1-6, with 7 bases lining up with TRBD1. Trimming cost V 6 bases and J 8 bases; bases outside gene matches: 10. Germline assignment: CDR1 MNHEY and CDR2 SVGEGT. This CDR3 comprises 15 residues. CDR3: CASSTGRQGDSPLHF. CDR3 DNA: TGTGCCAGCAGCACCGGTCGACAGGGTGATTCACCCCTCCACTTT.

About this clonotype: Mismatch with germline at one junction end may stem from a read error. The rearrangement joins TRBV7-7 to TRBJ2-5, with 12 bases fitting TRBD2. Germline V gene lookup returns CDR1 SSHAT and CDR2 FNYEAQ (reference sequence). The CDR3 covers 18 residues. The CDR3 DNA follows: TGTGCTAGCAGCCCCCATCTGCTAGCGGGGGGGATAGGGGAGACCCAGTACTTC. Its translation is CASSPHLLAGGIGETQYF.

The rearrangement uses TRBV7-2 and TRBJ1-2, with a weak D call TRBD1 (6 bases). The CDR3 loop spans 14 amino acids. V lost 5 bases to trimming and J lost 5 bases, with 15 bases between them. In germline, CDR1 is SGHTA, CDR2 FQGNSA. This chain's CDR3 is CASSPVTQGYGYTF. DNA for the CDR3: TGTGCCAGCAGCCCGGTAACGCAGGGGTATGGCTACACCTTC.

This chain joins TRBV25-1 and TRBJ2-3, with 10 bases aligning to TRBD1. V lost 2 bases to trimming and J lost 7 bases; unmatched junction nucleotides: 6. Germline CDR1 and CDR2: MGHDK and SYGVNS. This CDR3 spans 15 amino acids. The CDR3 region has the DNA TGTGCCAGCAGTGAACCCGACAGGGGGCTCCATACGCAGTATTTT. Protein: CASSEPDRGLHTQYF. Full variable domain (rest looked up from reference TRBV25-1 and TRBJ2-3): EADIYQTPRYLVIGTGKKITLECSQTMGHDKMYWYQQDPGMELHLIHYSYGVNSTEKGDLSSESTVSRIRTEHFPLTLESARPSHTSQYLCASSEPDRGLHTQYFGPGTRLTVL.

This clonotype has a single count. The rearrangement links TRBV5-1 to TRBJ1-1, with D unresolved. The CDR3 has 16 amino acids. Germline CDR1 reads SGHRS; CDR2 reads YFSETQ. V was trimmed by 4 bases and J by 1 base, leaving 17 bases between them. The CDR3 DNA is TGCGCCAGCAGCCGCTCTTCGGGAATAACGAACACTGAAGCTTTCTTT. This gives the protein CASSRSSGITNTEAFF. The full variable domain, in which reference TRBV5-1 and TRBJ1-1 provide the parts outside the CDR3, is KAGVTQTPRYLIKTRGQQVTLSCSPISGHRSVSWYQQTPGQGLQFLFEYFSETQRNKGNFPGRFSGRQFSNSRSEMNVSTLELGDSALYLCASSRSSGITNTEAFFGQGTRLTVV.

This chain links TRBV29-1 with TRBJ2-3, with 9 positions matching TRBD2. Trimming took 1 base from V and 6 from J; bases not matched to a gene: 5. This CDR3 is built from 14 residues. Germline CDR1 is SQVTM and CDR2 is ANQGSEA. CDR3 amino acids: CSVEGGRERDTQYF. For the CDR3, the DNA is TGCAGCGTTGAAGGCGGGAGGGAGCGGGATACGCAGTATTTT.

This clonotype was counted at least ten times. V and J are TRBV10-3 and TRBJ2-5; TRBD2 agrees at 7 bases. V dropped 3 bases and J dropped 0; count of bases not matched to a gene: 7. There are 16 residues in the CDR3. Per germline, CDR1 ENHRY and CDR2 SYGVKD. DNA of the CDR3: TGTGCCATCAGTGAACGGATGGGGGGGTACCAAGAGACCCAGTACTTC. The encoded protein is CAISERMGGYQETQYF.

This clonotype was observed a handful of times. The chain employs TRBV5-4 and TRBJ2-5, with 8 bases lining up with TRBD1. CDR3 length: 15 amino acids. V lost 1 base, J lost 4 bases, and 6 bases stayed unmatched. Germline-derived CDR1 and CDR2 are SGHNT and YYREEE (reference sequence). CDR3 sequence (DNA): TGTGCCAGCAGCTTGTGGCAGGGGGCAGGAGAGACCCAGTACTTC. Protein sequence: CASSLWQGAGETQYF.

This clonotype was picked up many times. The gene calls are TRBV29-1 and TRBJ1-2; D is uncertain. Looked up from germline, CDR1 is SQVTM and CDR2 is ANQGSEA. This CDR3 comprises 13 residues. V lost 1 base and J lost 3, with 9 bases in between. The chain's CDR3 is CSVEGASDYGYTF. The CDR3 DNA reads as TGCAGCGTTGAAGGGGCATCGGACTATGGCTACACCTTC.

This rearrangement joins TRBV2 to TRBJ2-5, with D perhaps assigned TRBD1 or TRBD2 (5 bases each). CDR1 is SNHLY, CDR2 FYNNEI, per germline. Trimming took off 8 bases at V and 1 base at J, with 17 bases between the two ends. The CDR3 is 15 amino acids. This chain's CDR3 is CASHASWGPQETQYF. As DNA, the CDR3 is TGTGCCAGCCATGCCTCATGGGGACCCCAAGAGACCCAGTACTTC.

The rearrangement links TRBV4-3 to TRBJ2-6, with TRBD2 matching over 12 bases. The V gene end was trimmed by 0 bases and the J gene end by 0 bases; junction bases not matched to a gene: 0. Germline CDR1 reads LGHNA; CDR2 reads YSLEER. The CDR3 is made up of 18 amino acids. For the CDR3, the DNA is TGCGCCAGCAGCCAAGAGACTAGCGGGGGCTCTGGGGCCAACGTCCTGACTTTC. It codes for CASSQETSGGSGANVLTF.

The chain uses TRBV4-3 and TRBJ2-3, with D possibly called TRBD1 or TRBD2 (6 bases each). V shed 0 bases and J shed 5 bases, with 15 bases lying between them. Germline V gives CDR1 LGHNA, CDR2 YSLEER. This CDR3 has 16 amino acids. DNA for the CDR3: TGCGCCAGCAGCCAAGAGGGGGCCGCCGGGGGAGATACGCAGTATTTT. It yields the protein CASSQEGAAGGDTQYF.

In this sample, this clonotype turned up a few times. The chain links TRBV7-9 to TRBJ2-1, with 8 bases matching TRBD2. Germline V CDR1 and CDR2: SEHNR, FQNEAQ (reference sequence). V lost 5 bases, J lost 0 bases, and 6 bases stayed unmatched. CDR3 length: 16 residues. CDR3 region: CASSLGGGISYNEQFF. The CDR3 DNA reads TGTGCCAGCAGCCTAGGCGGGGGGATCTCCTACAATGAGCAGTTCTTC.

This chain links TRBV12-3 or TRBV12-4 with TRBJ2-7, with D perhaps matching TRBD1 (6 bases). There are 13 residues in the CDR3. V was pared by 2 bases and J by 2 bases, with 7 bases between. CDR3 sequence: CASSLSGAYEQYV. The CDR3 DNA follows: TGTGCCAGCAGTTTATCAGGGGCCTACGAGCAGTACGTC.